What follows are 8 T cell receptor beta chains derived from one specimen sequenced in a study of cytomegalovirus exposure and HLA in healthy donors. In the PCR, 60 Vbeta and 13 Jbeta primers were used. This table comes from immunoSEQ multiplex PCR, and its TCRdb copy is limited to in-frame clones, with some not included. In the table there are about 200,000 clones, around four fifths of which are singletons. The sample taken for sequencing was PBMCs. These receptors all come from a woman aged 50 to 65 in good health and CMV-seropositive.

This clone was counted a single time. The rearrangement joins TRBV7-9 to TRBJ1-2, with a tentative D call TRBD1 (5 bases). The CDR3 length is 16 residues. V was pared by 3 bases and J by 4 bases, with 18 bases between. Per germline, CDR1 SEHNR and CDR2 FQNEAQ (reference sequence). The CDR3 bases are TGTGCCAGCAGCTTGCCAGGGCCCAGAATGGGCTATGGCTACACCTTC. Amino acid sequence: CASSLPGPRMGYGYTF.

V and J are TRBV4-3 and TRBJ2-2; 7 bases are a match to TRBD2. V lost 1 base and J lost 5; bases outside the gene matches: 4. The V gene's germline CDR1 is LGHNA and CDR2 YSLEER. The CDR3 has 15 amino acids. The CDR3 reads CASSQVSGRTGELFF. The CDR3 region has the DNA TGCGCCAGCAGCCAAGTTTCCGGGAGGACCGGGGAGCTGTTTTTT.

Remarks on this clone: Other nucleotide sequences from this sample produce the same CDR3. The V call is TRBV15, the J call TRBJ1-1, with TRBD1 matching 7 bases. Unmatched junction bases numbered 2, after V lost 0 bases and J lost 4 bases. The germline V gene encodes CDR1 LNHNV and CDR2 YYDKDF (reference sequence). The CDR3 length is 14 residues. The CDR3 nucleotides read TGTGCCACCAGCAGAGATCAGGGGGGCACTGAAGCTTTCTTT. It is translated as CATSRDQGGTEAFF.

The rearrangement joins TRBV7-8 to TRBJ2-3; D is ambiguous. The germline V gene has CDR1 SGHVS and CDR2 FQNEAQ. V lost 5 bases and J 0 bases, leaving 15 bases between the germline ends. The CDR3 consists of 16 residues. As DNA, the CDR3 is TGTGCCAGCAGCGCCCAGGTTATCAGTAGCACAGATACGCAGTATTTT. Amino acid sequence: CASSAQVISSTDTQYF.

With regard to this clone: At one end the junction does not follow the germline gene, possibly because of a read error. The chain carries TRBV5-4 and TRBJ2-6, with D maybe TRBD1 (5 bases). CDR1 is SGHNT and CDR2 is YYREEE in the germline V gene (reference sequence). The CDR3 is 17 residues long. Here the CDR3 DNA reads TGTGCCAGCAGCAGGGGCCAGTCCAGCTCTGGGGCCAACGGCCTGACTTTC. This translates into CASSRGQSSSGANGLTF. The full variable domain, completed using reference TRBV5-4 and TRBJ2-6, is ETGVTQSPTHLIKTRGQQVTLRCSSQSGHNTVSWYQQALGQGPQFIFQYYREEENGRGNFPPRFSGLQFPNYSSELNVNALELDDSALYLCASSRGQSSSGANGLTFGAGSRLTVL.

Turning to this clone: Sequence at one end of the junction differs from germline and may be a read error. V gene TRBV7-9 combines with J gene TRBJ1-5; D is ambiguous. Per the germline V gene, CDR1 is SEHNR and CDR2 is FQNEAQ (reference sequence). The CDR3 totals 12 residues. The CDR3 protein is CSSSLVGQPQHF. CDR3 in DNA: TGTTCCAGCAGCTTAGTGGGCCAGCCCCAGCATTTT.

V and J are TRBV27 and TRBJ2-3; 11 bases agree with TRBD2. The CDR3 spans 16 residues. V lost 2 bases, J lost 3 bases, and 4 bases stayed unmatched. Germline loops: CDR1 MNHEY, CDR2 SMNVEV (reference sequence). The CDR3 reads CASSLLAGGVTDTQYF. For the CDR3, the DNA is TGTGCCAGCAGTTTACTAGCGGGAGGTGTGACAGATACGCAGTATTTT.

In DNA, the CDR3 is TGTGCCAGCAGCCCGGAACTAGCGGGATTTGACAATGAGCAGTTCTTC. It codes for CASSPELAGFDNEQFF. This chain uses TRBV7-3 with TRBJ2-1; 10 nucleotides align to TRBD2. The CDR3 runs 16 residues. The V gene end was trimmed by 5 bases and the J gene end by 5 bases; junction bases not matched to a gene: 9. The germline gives CDR1 SGHTA, CDR2 FQGTGA.